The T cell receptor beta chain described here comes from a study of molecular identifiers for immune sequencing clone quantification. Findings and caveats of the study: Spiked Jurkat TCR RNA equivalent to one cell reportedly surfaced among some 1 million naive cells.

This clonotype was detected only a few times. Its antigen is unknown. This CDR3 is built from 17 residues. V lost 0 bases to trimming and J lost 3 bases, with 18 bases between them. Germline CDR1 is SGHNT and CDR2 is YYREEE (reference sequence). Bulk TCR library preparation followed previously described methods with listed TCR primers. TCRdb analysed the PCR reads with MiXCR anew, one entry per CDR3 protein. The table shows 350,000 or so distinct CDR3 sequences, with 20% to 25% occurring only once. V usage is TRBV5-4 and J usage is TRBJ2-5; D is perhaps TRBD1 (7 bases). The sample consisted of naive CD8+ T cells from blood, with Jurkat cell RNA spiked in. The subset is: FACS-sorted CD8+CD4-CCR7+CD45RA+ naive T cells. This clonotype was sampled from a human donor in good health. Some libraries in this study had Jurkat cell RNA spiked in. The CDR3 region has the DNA TGTGCCAGCAGCTTGGTTGCAGGGGGGTTGCCGGAAGAGACCCAGTACTTC. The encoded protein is CASSLVAGGLPEETQYF. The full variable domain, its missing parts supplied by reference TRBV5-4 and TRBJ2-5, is ETGVTQSPTHLIKTRGQQVTLRCSSQSGHNTVSWYQQALGQGPQFIFQYYREEENGRGNFPPRFSGLQFPNYSSELNVNALELDDSALYLCASSLVAGGLPEETQYFGPGTRLLVL.